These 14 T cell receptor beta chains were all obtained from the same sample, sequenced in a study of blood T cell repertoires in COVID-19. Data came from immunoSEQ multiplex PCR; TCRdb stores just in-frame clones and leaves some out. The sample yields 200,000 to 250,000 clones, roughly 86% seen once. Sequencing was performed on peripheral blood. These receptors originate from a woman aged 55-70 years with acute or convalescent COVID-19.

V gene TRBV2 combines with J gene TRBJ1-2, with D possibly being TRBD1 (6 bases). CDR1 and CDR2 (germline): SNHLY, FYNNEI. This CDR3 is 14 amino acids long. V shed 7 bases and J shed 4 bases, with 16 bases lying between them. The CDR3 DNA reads TGTGCCAGCAACCTACGACAGGACGGCTATGGCTACACCTTC. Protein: CASNLRQDGYGYTF.

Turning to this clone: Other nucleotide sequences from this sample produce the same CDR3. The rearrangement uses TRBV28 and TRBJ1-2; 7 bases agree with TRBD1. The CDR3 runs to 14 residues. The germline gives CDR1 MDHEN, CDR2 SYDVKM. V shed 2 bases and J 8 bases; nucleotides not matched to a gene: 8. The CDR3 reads CASSLGGTGAGYTF. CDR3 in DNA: TGTGCCAGCAGTTTAGGGGGTACAGGGGCGGGCTACACCTTC.

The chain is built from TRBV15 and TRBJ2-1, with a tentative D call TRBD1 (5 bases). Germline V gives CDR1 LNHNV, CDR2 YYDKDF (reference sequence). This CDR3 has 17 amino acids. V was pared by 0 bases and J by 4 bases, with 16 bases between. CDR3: CATSRDRPGKWYNEQFF. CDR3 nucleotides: TGTGCCACCAGCAGAGATAGGCCAGGGAAGTGGTACAATGAGCAGTTCTTC.

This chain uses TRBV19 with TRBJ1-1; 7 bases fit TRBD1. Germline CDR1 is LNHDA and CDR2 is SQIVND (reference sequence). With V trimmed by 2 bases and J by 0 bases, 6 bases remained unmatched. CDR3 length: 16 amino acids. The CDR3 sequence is CASSISRGFVNTEAFF. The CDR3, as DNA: TGTGCCAGTAGTATATCCAGGGGGTTTGTGAACACTGAAGCTTTCTTT. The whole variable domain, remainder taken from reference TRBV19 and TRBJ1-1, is DGGITQSPKYLFRKEGQNVTLSCEQNLNHDAMYWYRQDPGQGLRLIYYSQIVNDFQKGDIAEGYSVSREKKESFPLTVTSAQKNPTAFYLCASSISRGFVNTEAFFGQGTRLTVV.

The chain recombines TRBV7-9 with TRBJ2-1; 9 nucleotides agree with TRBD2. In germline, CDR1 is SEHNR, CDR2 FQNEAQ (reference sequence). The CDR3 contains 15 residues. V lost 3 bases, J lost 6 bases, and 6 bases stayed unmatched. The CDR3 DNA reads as TGTGCCAGCAGCTTGGAGCTAGCGGGACCCAATGAGCAGTTCTTC. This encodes CASSLELAGPNEQFF. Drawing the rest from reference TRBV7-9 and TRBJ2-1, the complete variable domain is DTGVSQNPRHKITKRGQNVTFRCDPISEHNRLYWYRQTLGQGPEFLTYFQNEAQLEKSRLLSDRFSAERPKGSFSTLEIQRTEQGDSAMYLCASSLELAGPNEQFFGPGTRLTVL.

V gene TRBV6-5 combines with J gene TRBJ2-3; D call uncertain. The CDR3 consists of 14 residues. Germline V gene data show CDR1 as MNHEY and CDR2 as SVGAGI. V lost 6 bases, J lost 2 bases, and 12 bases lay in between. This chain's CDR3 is CASSRHSFTDTQYF. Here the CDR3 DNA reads TGTGCCAGCAGCCGACACAGTTTCACAGATACGCAGTATTTT.

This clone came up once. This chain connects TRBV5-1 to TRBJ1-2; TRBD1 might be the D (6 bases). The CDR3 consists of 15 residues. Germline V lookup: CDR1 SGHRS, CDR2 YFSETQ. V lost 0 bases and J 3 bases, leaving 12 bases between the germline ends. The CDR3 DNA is TGCGCCAGCAGCTTGGGGACAGCTAAAGACTATGGCTACACCTTC. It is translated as CASSLGTAKDYGYTF.

CDR3 nucleotide sequence: TGTGCCAGCAGCTTACAGGGTTTTAGAGAGACCCAGTACTTC. It specifies CASSLQGFRETQYF. V usage is TRBV13 and J usage is TRBJ2-5; possible D gene TRBD1, 5 bases. V was pared by 2 bases and J by 4 bases, with 11 bases between. Germline assignment: CDR1 PRHDT and CDR2 FYEKMQ (reference sequence). The CDR3 extends over 14 amino acids.

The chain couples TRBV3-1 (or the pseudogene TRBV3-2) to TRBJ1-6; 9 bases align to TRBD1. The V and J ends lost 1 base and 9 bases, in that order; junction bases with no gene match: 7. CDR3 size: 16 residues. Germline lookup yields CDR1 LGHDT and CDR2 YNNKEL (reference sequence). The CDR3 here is CASSQVMGTGSSPLHF. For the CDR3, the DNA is TGTGCCAGCAGCCAAGTCATGGGGACAGGGTCTTCACCCCTCCACTTT.

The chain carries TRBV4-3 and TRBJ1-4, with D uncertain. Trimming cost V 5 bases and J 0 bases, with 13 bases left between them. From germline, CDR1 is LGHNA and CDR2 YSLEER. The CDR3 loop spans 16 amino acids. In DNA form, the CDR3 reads TGCGCCAGCAGCTCCCGGACTGTTGCAACTAATGAAAAACTGTTTTTT. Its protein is CASSSRTVATNEKLFF.

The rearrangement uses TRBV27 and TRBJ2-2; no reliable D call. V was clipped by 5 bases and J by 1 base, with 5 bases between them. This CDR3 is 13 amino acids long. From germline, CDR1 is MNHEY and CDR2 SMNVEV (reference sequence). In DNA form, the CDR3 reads TGTGCCAGCAGTCTAAGGAACACCGGGGAGCTGTTTTTT. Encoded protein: CASSLRNTGELFF.

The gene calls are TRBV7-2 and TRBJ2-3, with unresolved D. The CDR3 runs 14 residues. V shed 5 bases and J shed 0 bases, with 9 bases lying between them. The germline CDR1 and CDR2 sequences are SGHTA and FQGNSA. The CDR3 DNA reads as TGTGCCAGCAGCCCATCGGTCAGCACAGATACGCAGTATTTT. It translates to CASSPSVSTDTQYF.

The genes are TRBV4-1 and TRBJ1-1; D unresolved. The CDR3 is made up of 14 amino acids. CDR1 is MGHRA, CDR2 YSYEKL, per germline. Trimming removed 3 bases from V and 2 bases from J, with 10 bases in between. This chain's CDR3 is CASSQTRGNTEAFF. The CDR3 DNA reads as TGCGCCAGCAGCCAGACGCGGGGAAACACTGAAGCTTTCTTT.

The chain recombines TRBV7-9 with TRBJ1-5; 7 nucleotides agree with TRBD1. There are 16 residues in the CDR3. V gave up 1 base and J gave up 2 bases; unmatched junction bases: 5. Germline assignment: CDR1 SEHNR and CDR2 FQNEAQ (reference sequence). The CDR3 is CASSLVSGGGNQPQHF. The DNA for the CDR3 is TGTGCCAGCAGCTTAGTCTCAGGGGGTGGCAATCAGCCCCAGCATTTT.